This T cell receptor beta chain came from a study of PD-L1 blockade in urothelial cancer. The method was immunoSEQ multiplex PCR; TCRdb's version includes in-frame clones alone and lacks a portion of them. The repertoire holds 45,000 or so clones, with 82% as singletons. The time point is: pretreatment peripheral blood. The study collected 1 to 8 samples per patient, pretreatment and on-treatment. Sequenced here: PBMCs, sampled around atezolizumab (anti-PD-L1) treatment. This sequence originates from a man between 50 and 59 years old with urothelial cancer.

This CDR3 is CASGPGQRNTEAFF. CDR3 nucleotide sequence: TGTGCCAGTGGACCGGGACAGAGGAACACTGAAGCTTTCTTT. The chain carries TRBV19 and TRBJ1-1; 7 nucleotides line up with TRBD1. The V gene's germline CDR1 is LNHDA and CDR2 SQIVND (reference sequence). CDR3 length equals 14 residues. V dropped 8 bases and J dropped 1; count of bases not matched to a gene: 7.